The entry below describes one TCR beta chain. Looked up from germline, CDR1 is SEHNR and CDR2 is FQNEAQ (reference sequence). V lost 5 bases to trimming and J lost 5 bases; unmatched junction nucleotides: 12. This CDR3 has 15 amino acids. This specimen belongs to a study of memory CD4+ T cells and cytomegalovirus serostatus. Data came from immunoSEQ multiplex PCR; TCRdb stores just in-frame clones and leaves some out. Of about 52,000 clones in the sample, 65% to 85% were seen once. The sort gate was single viable CD3+CD4+CD8-CD45RO+ cells for memory CD4+ T cells. The V gene is TRBV7-9, the J gene TRBJ2-7; 7 positions agree with TRBD2. This receptor was taken from an adult in good health and CMV-seropositive. Material: memory CD4+ T cells from blood. The CDR3 protein is CASSPPGGSFNEQYF. The CDR3 nucleotides read TGTGCCAGCAGCCCCCCGGGGGGAAGTTTCAACGAGCAGTACTTC.